Listed below are T cell receptor beta chains from one sample, sequenced in a study of tumor and adjacent non-tumor tissue in lung cancer. TCRdb fed the multiplex PCR reads into MiXCR, producing one record per CDR3 protein. The table includes 89,000 or so distinct CDR3 sequences, roughly two thirds detected once. The sample taken for sequencing was lung tumor tissue. The receptors stem from a man between 70 and 80 years old with non-small cell lung cancer. CDR3s include the opening cysteine and the closing phenylalanine or tryptophan. Fields, in order: CDR3 protein, J gene, V gene, D gene. D genes are given only for firm matches.

CDR3 protein: CANRTKGRTTDTQYF; J gene: TRBJ2-3; V gene: TRBV11-2; D gene: -
CDR3 protein: CASGPPTDTQYF; J gene: TRBJ2-3; V gene: TRBV28; D gene: -
CDR3 protein: CASSLTSGRADAQYF; J gene: TRBJ2-3; V gene: TRBV5-1; D gene: TRBD2
CDR3 protein: CASSPQQNTGELFF; J gene: TRBJ2-2; V gene: TRBV7-9; D gene: -
CDR3 protein: CASRPQRLYGYTF; J gene: TRBJ1-2; V gene: TRBV28; D gene: -
CDR3 protein: CATSAGTGTGANVLTF; J gene: TRBJ2-6; V gene: TRBV15; D gene: -
CDR3 protein: CASSLGAVFSETQYF; J gene: TRBJ2-5; V gene: TRBV11-2; D gene: -
CDR3 protein: CANRLAGSSYEQYF; J gene: TRBJ2-7; V gene: TRBV11-2; D gene: -
CDR3 protein: CVSSPEGAAENIQYF; J gene: TRBJ2-4; V gene: TRBV11-2; D gene: -
CDR3 protein: CASSLGSSGANVLTF; J gene: TRBJ2-6; V gene: TRBV11-2; D gene: -
CDR3 protein: CSAKPVAQPQHF; J gene: TRBJ1-5; V gene: TRBV20-1; D gene: -
CDR3 protein: CASKGNGYGYTF; J gene: TRBJ1-2; V gene: TRBV2; D gene: -
CDR3 protein: CVSSSGMTGRGYTF; J gene: TRBJ1-2; V gene: TRBV6-5; D gene: TRBD1
CDR3 protein: CSVEVLPNEKLFF; J gene: TRBJ1-4; V gene: TRBV29-1; D gene: -
CDR3 protein: CASSFILSGESTF; J gene: TRBJ1-2; V gene: TRBV5-5; D gene: -
CDR3 protein: CASRSTREQYF; J gene: TRBJ2-7; V gene: TRBV28; D gene: -
CDR3 protein: CASSVYGGRGEKLFF; J gene: TRBJ1-4; V gene: TRBV9; D gene: -
CDR3 protein: CATSRQEPSGANVLTF; J gene: TRBJ2-6; V gene: TRBV24-1; D gene: -
CDR3 protein: CASSLTGGASEEQYF; J gene: TRBJ2-7; V gene: TRBV4-1; D gene: -
CDR3 protein: CASSPNRDRVSGNTIYF; J gene: TRBJ1-3; V gene: TRBV11-2; D gene: TRBD1
CDR3 protein: CASSLDSGSGETQYF; J gene: TRBJ2-5; V gene: TRBV11-3; D gene: -
CDR3 protein: CVSSEGWNEQLF; J gene: TRBJ2-1; V gene: TRBV6-1; D gene: -
CDR3 protein: CASSRSGTNMGTVAFF; J gene: TRBJ1-1; V gene: TRBV11-3; D gene: -
CDR3 protein: CASDRTGSDEAFF; J gene: TRBJ1-1; V gene: TRBV12-3/TRBV12-4; D gene: TRBD1
CDR3 protein: CASGGVGTDTQYF; J gene: TRBJ2-3; V gene: TRBV2; D gene: -
CDR3 protein: CASSKLAGDLNKQLF; J gene: TRBJ2-1; V gene: TRBV11-2; D gene: TRBD2